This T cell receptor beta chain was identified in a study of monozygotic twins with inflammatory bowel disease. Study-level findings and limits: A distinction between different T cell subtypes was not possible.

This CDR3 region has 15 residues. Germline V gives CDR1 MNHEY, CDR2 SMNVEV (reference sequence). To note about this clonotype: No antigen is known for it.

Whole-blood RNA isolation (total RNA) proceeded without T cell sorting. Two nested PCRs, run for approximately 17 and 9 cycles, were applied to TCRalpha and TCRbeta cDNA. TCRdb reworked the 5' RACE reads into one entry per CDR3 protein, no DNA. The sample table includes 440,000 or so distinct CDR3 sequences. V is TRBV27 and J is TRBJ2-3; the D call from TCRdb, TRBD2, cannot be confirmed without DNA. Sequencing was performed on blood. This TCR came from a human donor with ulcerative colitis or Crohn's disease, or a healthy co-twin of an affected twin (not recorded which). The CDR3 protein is CASSSLRDSRDTQHF.